This TCR beta chain was identified during a study of T-cell reconstitution after alpha-beta-depleted transplantation in children. TCRbeta library preparation incorporated unique molecular identifiers. In TCRdb, the PCR reads were re-called with MiXCR into one record per CDR3 protein. This sample has 750,000 to 950,000 distinct CDR3 sequences; around 15% occur once, and the top ten carry around 4.5%. This clonotype was seen a handful of times. Its antigen is currently unknown. The V gene's germline CDR1 is MNHEY and CDR2 SMNVEV (reference sequence). CDR3 length equals 15 residues. V lost 3 bases to trimming and J lost 3 bases; unmatched junction nucleotides: 7. Study-wide results and limits: It was surviving recipient T cells and thymic progenitors that gave some patients high TCRbeta diversity at day 60. At around two months after transplant, the alpha-beta T cells were reportedly derived from several hundred expanded clones that came from non-depleted graft cells.

The sequencing used PBMCs, mostly from graft donor cells, collected 360 days after TCRalphabeta/CD19-depleted stem cell transplant. The clonotype comes from a male patient under 18 who had a stem cell transplant for acute lymphoblastic leukemia, so the T cells may come from the graft donor. J is TRBJ2-7 and V is TRBV27; 8 bases map to TRBD1. This chain's CDR3 is CASSFRDRPHYEQYF. The DNA for the CDR3 is TGTGCCAGCAGTTTTCGGGACAGGCCCCACTACGAGCAGTACTTC.